The next 2 T cell receptor beta chains were all read from a single sample in a study of T cell repertoires in cytomegalovirus infection. TCRdb recomputed calls from the reads with MiXCR, one row per CDR3 protein. This table has fewer than 300,000 distinct CDR3 sequences, under 30% appearing once. The sequenced material came from PBMCs. Source of these receptors: a human donor in good health (CMV status not recorded). Some clones in this sample may be carry-over from other donors' samples.

This clonotype was seen repeatedly, ten times or more. The chain joins TRBV7-2 to TRBJ1-4, with 9 positions matching TRBD1. The germline gives CDR1 SGHTA, CDR2 FQGNSA. Trimming at V came to 4 bases and at J to 5 bases, leaving 14 bases not matched to a gene. The CDR3 runs 18 residues. CDR3: CASSSLPRDREVNEKLFF. The CDR3 DNA reads TGTGCCAGCAGCTCTTTACCCAGGGACAGGGAAGTAAATGAAAAACTGTTTTTT.

In its sample, this clonotype was seen a few times. The chain employs TRBV11-2 and TRBJ2-6; 11 positions agree with TRBD2. Trimming took 6 bases from V and 0 from J; bases not matched to a gene: 7. CDR1 is SGHAT, CDR2 FQNNGV, per germline. CDR3 length: 18 residues. The CDR3 protein is CASRTLAGVASGANVLTF. The DNA of the CDR3 is TGTGCCAGCAGGACACTAGCGGGGGTTGCCTCTGGGGCCAACGTCCTGACTTTC.